The rows below give T cell receptor beta chains drawn from one sample of a study of blood T cell repertoires in COVID-19. Sequencing was performed with immunoSEQ multiplex PCR; in TCRdb, only in-frame clones are kept and a portion is missing. The top ten clones hold 13% of a sample with 150,000 to 200,000 clones, approximately 83% of them seen once. The material sequenced was PBMCs or T cells enriched from blood (not recorded which). The origin of the receptors is a woman in her fifties or sixties who had recovered from COVID-19. Both conserved end residues are trimmed from each CDR3. Fields, in order: J gene, D gene, V gene, CDR3 protein. D genes are given only for firm matches.

j_gene: TRBJ1-6
d_gene: TRBD1
v_gene: TRBV5-5
CDR3aa: ASSLVVGQGDSPLH

j_gene: TRBJ2-3
d_gene: NA
v_gene: TRBV5-1
CDR3aa: ASSLGQADGTQY

j_gene: TRBJ2-7
d_gene: NA
v_gene: TRBV5-6
CDR3aa: ASSFSGAYEQY

j_gene: TRBJ2-7
d_gene: NA
v_gene: TRBV28
CDR3aa: ASSLVSGNKRSYEQY

j_gene: TRBJ2-5
d_gene: TRBD1
v_gene: TRBV10-1
CDR3aa: ASSRTGETQY

j_gene: TRBJ2-7
d_gene: NA
v_gene: TRBV11-2
CDR3aa: ASSSGQYYEQY

j_gene: TRBJ1-2
d_gene: TRBD1
v_gene: TRBV5-1
CDR3aa: ASSLNPGTGSGYT

j_gene: TRBJ1-4
d_gene: NA
v_gene: TRBV7-9
CDR3aa: ASSLATQPPGANEKLF

j_gene: TRBJ2-2
d_gene: TRBD1
v_gene: TRBV15
CDR3aa: ATSSRDREPTGELF

j_gene: TRBJ2-2
d_gene: TRBD2
v_gene: TRBV19
CDR3aa: ASTSGTFTGELF